This entry features one T cell receptor beta chain sequence. The data belong to a study of cytomegalovirus exposure and HLA in healthy donors. Vbeta (60) and Jbeta (13) primers were used in the PCR. TCRdb keeps only in-frame clones here, not all; method: immunoSEQ multiplex PCR. The data hold about 170,000 clones, with around 73% observed a single time. This CDR3 has 16 amino acids. Germline V gene data show CDR1 as MNHNY and CDR2 as SVGAGI (reference sequence). The ends were cut back, 8 bases at V and 7 bases at J, with 27 bases in the middle. The sample comprised PBMCs. This sequence was found in a young woman in good health and CMV-seropositive. The chain links TRBV6-6 to TRBJ2-7, with a tentative D call TRBD1 (6 bases). The CDR3 sequence is CASSRAGRGSTREQYF. The CDR3 nucleotides are TGTGCCAGCTCCCGGGCAGGCAGGGGAAGCACAAGGGAGCAGTACTTC.